Following are 3 T cell receptor beta chains from one sample sequenced in a study of OX40 agonist ivuxolimab in advanced cancers. Library creation used the immunoSEQ multiplex PCR assay. TCRdb retrieved this table from immuneACCESS and kept in-frame rearrangements only. Not all clones are present; in checked studies, unresolved V genes account for under half, and no reason is known for the remainder. A total of approximately 80,000 clones appear in this sample, roughly nine tenths of them only once. The leading ten clones occupy 8.4% of the sample. Sequences were derived from CD4+ or CD8+ T cells sorted from blood, sampled in a trial of the OX40 agonist ivuxolimab. These receptors all come from an adult with an advanced solid tumor such as melanoma, head and neck, liver or kidney cancer.

V and J are TRBV19 and TRBJ1-2; 7 nucleotides match TRBD1. The CDR3 extends over 16 amino acids. Trimming removed 6 bases from V and 10 bases from J; junction bases left unmatched: 20. From germline, CDR1 is LNHDA and CDR2 SQIVND (reference sequence). The CDR3 DNA is TGTGCCAGTAGCACACCTGATTGGGGGACAGAAGCTTCCTACACCTTC. Encoded protein: CASSTPDWGTEASYTF.

This chain joins TRBV19 and TRBJ1-1, with no clear D. The germline V and J ends were trimmed by 4 bases and 4 bases, with 22 bases remaining between them. Germline V gives CDR1 LNHDA, CDR2 SQIVND (reference sequence). CDR3 length: 17 amino acids. The CDR3, as DNA: TGTGCCAGTAGTACTAGTACCCCCGTGAGGGCGGTCACTGAAGCTTTCTTT. Protein sequence: CASSTSTPVRAVTEAFF.

The J gene is TRBJ2-5, the V gene TRBV6-5; no clear D gene. The V gene lost 0 bases and the J gene lost 2 bases, with 7 bases spanning the gap. The CDR3 runs 14 residues. CDR1 MNHEY and CDR2 SVGAGI come from the germline V gene. The CDR3 DNA reads as TGTGCCAGCAGTTACTCCCTGAGGCAAGAGACCCAGTACTTC. It yields the protein CASSYSLRQETQYF.